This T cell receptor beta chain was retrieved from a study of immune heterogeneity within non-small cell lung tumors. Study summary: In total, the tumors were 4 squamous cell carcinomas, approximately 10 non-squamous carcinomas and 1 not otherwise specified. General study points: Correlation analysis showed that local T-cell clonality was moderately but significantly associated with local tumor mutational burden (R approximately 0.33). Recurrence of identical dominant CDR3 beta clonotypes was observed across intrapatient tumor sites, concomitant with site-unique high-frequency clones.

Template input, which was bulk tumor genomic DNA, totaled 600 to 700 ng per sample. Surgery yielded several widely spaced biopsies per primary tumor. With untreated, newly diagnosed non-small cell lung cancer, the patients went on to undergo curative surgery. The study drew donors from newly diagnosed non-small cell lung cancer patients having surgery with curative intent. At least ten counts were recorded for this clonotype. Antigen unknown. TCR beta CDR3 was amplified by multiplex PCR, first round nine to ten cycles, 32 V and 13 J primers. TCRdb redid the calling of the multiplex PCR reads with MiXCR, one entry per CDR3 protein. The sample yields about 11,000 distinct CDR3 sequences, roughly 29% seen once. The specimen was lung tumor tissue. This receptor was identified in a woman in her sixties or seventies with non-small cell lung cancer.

As DNA, the CDR3 is TGTGCCAGCAAAAGAGGTGGGGCGGGTTCTTGGGAGCAGTACTTC. It specifies CASKRGGAGSWEQYF. This chain links TRBV6-1 with TRBJ2-7; D might be TRBD1 or TRBD2, each matching 5 bases. This CDR3 has 15 amino acids. V was clipped by 7 bases and J by 7 bases, with 23 bases between them. CDR1 MNHNS and CDR2 SASEGT come from the germline V gene.